This T cell receptor beta chain originates from a study of blood T cells in healthy people across ages. The study, taken as a whole, reports: Among T cells, TCR beta diversity per million cells dropped roughly linearly as age rose. Considered underestimates were the diversity estimates obtained from one million T cells. Long-lived donors carried more naive CD4+ cells and greater diversity than aged donors.

In its sample, this clonotype was seen many times. The antigen remains undetermined. Primed by a sample-barcoded 5' primer and a J-beta primer mix, a second PCR proceeded for about 7 to 11 cycles. Using its own MiXCR run on the 5' RACE reads, TCRdb lists one record per CDR3 protein. The sample comprises about 930,000 distinct CDR3 sequences, under 35% of which are singletons, and 9.5% to 13% rests with the top ten. The CDR3 is 12 amino acids. Germline V CDR1 and CDR2: DFQATT, SNEGSKA (reference sequence). With 8 bases removed from V and 1 base from J, the gap between germline ends came to 11 bases. The sample was also reused in another study, on T cells of mothers and their children.

The V and J genes are TRBV20-1 and TRBJ2-5, with D possibly being TRBD1 (5 bases). The sequence was collected from a woman aged 35 to 49 in good health. Sequenced: blood. Here the CDR3 reads CSPGQTQETQYF. The CDR3 DNA follows: TGCAGTCCAGGACAAACCCAAGAGACCCAGTACTTC.